The sequence of this T cell receptor (beta chain) was determined in a study of shared clonotypes between healthy human individuals. V was cut by 0 bases and J by 0 bases, with 14 bases left in between. Per the germline V gene, CDR1 is SGHDN and CDR2 is FVKESK. The CDR3 sequence is 17 residues long. CD45RO-negative CD8 cells positively selected for CCR7 made up the naive population, which excluded terminally differentiated effector memory CD45RA+ cells. Assay used: immunoSEQ multiplex PCR; TCRdb lists only in-frame clones, some missing. The top ten clones hold more than 0.95% of a sample with roughly 2,000,000 clones, over 85% of them seen once.

J is TRBJ1-1 and V is TRBV14; D unclear. Sequencing used naive CD8+ T cells sorted from blood. The source is a man younger than 30 in good health. DNA of the CDR3: TGTGCCAGCAGCCAAGATGGGTCAGAGGGTATGAACACTGAAGCTTTCTTT. It specifies CASSQDGSEGMNTEAFF.